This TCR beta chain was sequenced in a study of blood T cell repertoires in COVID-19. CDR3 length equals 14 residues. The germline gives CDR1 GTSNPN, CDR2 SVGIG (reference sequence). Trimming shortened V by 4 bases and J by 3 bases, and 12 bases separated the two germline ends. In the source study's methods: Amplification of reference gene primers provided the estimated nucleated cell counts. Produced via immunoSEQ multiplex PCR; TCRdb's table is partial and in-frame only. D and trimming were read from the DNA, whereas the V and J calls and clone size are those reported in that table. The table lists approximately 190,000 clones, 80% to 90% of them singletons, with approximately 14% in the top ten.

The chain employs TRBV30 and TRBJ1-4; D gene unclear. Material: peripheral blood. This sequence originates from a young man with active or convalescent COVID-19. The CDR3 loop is CAWTLKDSNEKLFF. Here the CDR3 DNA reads TGTGCCTGGACCCTGAAGGACTCTAATGAAAAACTGTTTTTT. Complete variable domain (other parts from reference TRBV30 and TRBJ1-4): SQTIHQWPATLVQPVGSPLSLECTVEGTSNPNLYWYRQAAGRGLQLLFYSVGIGQISSEVPQNLSASRPQDRQFILSSKKLLLSDSGFYLCAWTLKDSNEKLFFGSGTQLSVL.